The text below deals with one T cell receptor (beta chain). This clone appeared a single time. The antigen this receptor binds is unknown. There are no base qualities to consult, and no much larger clone falls within one base. Spanning cysteine to phenylalanine, the CDR3 consists of 14 amino acids. Only the CDR3 part of the read is kept: 42 bases, read in frame from the first base. The junction shows trimming of 5 bases on V and 4 bases on J, plus 14 bases between the germline ends. These data are taken from a study of T cell responses to AZD1222 COVID-19 vaccine (dated by TCRdb to the early 2020s). About the investigation overall: AZD1222 recipients whose second dose came at about 4 weeks and those whose second dose came at about 12 weeks were combined into one group, since spike-specific TCR depth and breadth did not differ between the two schedules. TCR sequencing was performed for about 250 trial participants, of whom about 200 were given two doses of AZD1222 and roughly 25 were given two doses of MenACWY control vaccine. Trial participants were enrolled into age subgroups of 18-55, 56-69 and 70-plus years, which contained approximately 150, 30 and 60 TCR-sequenced participants, respectively.

The study at large found these results: CD4 TCRs associated with the vaccine covered the entire spike protein, and the dominant responses were in regions 160-218 and 743-854. Participants were mostly white British, with more females than males. The authors suggested clonal diversity may have been underestimated. Because no samples from the day 14 peak response were available, repertoires could be characterized only after the peak T cell response. Nearly half of unique spike-specific TCRs reportedly recognized epitopes outside regions mutated in the B.1.351 and B.1.1.7 variants. After two AZD1222 doses, spike-specific TCR breadth and depth were significantly higher than at day 0 and than in MenACWY recipients. Only six AZD1222 recipients were SARS-CoV-2 seropositive at baseline, limiting conclusions about previously exposed vaccinees. In the small 56-69-year group, the increase in depth fell short of significance, most likely because of low power.

The CDR3 regions of human TCRbeta chains were analyzed by immunosequencing. In the source study's methods: Repertoire TCRs were matched against a reference library of SARS-CoV-2-specific TCRs generated with the MIRA antigen-specificity platform. Breadth was defined as the fraction of unique TCRs that were SARS-CoV-2-associated. Depth was defined as the fraction of total T cells that were SARS-CoV-2-associated. Using the MIRA data, every spike-specific TCR was mapped to the spike region that the TCR reacted to and assigned to either a CD4 or a CD8 class. Log10-transformed breadth and depth values were compared by one-way ANOVA with Sidak's multiple comparisons tests. Not all clones reach the TCRdb copy of this immuneACCESS table, which keeps in-frame sequences only. Checked studies attribute under half of the gap to unresolved V genes and leave the rest unexplained. For V, J and clone size, that table is used; D and trimming come from the DNA. For this sample there are 150,000 or so clones; approximately 90% appear just once. The ten largest account for around 1.3% of the sample.

What the time point label conveys for this sample: baseline before first vaccination. Samples from vaccinated people were obtained from the UK trials COV001 and COV002, which included a single-blind randomized controlled phase 2/3 trial of AZD1222 (ChAdOx1 nCoV-19) in healthy adults. Trial participant PBMC samples were collected at day 0 and day 28 after the second dose for TCRbeta chain sequencing. The sequence links TRBV23-1 to TRBJ1-2; TRBD1 is possibly the D segment (5 matching bases). TRBV23-1 qualifies as an ORF whose function is uncertain. The source of this sequence is an adult in good health. The material sequenced was peripheral blood, taken on day 0 of AZD1222 vaccination. The DNA sequence is as follows: TGCGCCAGCAGTTCGGGTCGGGGGACCTATGGCTACACCTTC. Its translation reads: CASSSGRGTYGYTF.